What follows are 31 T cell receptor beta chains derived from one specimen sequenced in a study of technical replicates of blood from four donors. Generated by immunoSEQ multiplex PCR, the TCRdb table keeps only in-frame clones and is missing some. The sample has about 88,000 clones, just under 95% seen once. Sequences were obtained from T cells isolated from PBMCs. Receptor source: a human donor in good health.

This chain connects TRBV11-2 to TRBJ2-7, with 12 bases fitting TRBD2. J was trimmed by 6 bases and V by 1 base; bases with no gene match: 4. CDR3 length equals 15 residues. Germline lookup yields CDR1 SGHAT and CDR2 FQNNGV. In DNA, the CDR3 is TGTGCCAGCAGCTTAGGGGCTAGCGGGAGGGCCGAGCAGTACTTC. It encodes CASSLGASGRAEQYF.

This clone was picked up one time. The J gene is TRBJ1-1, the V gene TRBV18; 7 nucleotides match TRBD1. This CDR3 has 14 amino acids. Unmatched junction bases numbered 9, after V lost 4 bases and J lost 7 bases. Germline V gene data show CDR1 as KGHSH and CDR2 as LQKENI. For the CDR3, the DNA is TGTGCCAGCTCACGCGGGACAGAAACCAGTGAAGCTTTCTTT. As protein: CASSRGTETSEAFF.

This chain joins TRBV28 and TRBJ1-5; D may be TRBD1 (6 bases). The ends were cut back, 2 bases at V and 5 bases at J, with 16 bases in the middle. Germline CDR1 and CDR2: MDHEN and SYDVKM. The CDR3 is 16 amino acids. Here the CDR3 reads CASSLPLGGAYQPQHF. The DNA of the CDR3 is TGTGCCAGCAGTTTACCTTTAGGGGGTGCCTATCAGCCCCAGCATTTT.

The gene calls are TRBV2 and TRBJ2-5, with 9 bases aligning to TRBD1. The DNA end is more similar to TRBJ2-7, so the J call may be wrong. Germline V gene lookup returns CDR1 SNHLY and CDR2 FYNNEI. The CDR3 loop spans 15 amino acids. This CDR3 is CASSATGGFSYEQYF. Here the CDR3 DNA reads TGTGCCAGCAGCGCGACAGGGGGGTTCTCCTACGAGCAGTACTTC.

CDR3 sequence reads: CASSLPGLEHEQFF. In nucleotides, the CDR3 is TGTGCCAGCTCATTGCCGGGACTAGAACATGAGCAGTTCTTC. This chain connects TRBV18 to TRBJ2-1; TRBD2 agrees at 8 bases. The CDR3 has 14 amino acids. Germline V gives CDR1 KGHSH, CDR2 LQKENI. V gave up 5 bases and J gave up 8 bases; unmatched junction bases: 8.

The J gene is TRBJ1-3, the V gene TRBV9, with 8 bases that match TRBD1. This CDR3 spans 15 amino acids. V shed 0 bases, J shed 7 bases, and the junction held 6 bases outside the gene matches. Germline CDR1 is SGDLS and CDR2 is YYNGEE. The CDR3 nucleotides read TGTGCCAGCAGCGTAGGTGGGACAGGAGGCAACACCATATATTTT. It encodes CASSVGGTGGNTIYF.

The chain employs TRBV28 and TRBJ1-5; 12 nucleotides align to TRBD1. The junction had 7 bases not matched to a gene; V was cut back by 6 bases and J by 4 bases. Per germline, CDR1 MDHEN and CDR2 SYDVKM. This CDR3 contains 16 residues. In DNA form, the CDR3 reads TGTGCCAGCAGAACTCCGGGACAGGGGGCGAATCAGCCCCAGCATTTT. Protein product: CASRTPGQGANQPQHF.

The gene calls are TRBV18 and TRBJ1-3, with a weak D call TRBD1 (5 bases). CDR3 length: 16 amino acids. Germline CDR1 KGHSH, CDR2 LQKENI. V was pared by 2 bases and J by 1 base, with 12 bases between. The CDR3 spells CASSPNGQGSGNTIYF. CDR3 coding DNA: TGTGCCAGCTCACCAAATGGGCAGGGTTCTGGAAACACCATATATTTT.

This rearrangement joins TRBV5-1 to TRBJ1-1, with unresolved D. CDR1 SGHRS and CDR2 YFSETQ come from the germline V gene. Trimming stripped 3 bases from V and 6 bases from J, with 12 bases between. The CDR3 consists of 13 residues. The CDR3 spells CASSYRAEAEAFF. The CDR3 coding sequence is TGCGCCAGCAGCTATCGAGCTGAAGCTGAAGCTTTCTTT.

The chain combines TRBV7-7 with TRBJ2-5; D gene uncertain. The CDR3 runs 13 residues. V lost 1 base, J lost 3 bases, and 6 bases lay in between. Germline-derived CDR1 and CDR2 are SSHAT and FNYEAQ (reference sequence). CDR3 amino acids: CASSLGQKETQYF. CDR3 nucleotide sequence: TGTGCCAGCAGCTTAGGCCAGAAAGAGACCCAGTACTTC.

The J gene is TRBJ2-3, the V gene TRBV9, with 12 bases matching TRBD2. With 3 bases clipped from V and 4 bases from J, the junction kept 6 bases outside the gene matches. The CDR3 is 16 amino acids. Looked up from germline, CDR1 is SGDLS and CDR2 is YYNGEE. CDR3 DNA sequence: TGTGCCAGCAGCGGGACTAGCGGGAACGGACCAGATACGCAGTATTTT. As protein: CASSGTSGNGPDTQYF.

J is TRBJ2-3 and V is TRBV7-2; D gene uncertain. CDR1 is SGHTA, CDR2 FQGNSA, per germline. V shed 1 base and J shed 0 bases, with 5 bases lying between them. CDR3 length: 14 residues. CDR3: CASSLVGSTDTQYF. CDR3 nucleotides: TGTGCCAGCAGCTTAGTCGGTAGCACAGATACGCAGTATTTT.

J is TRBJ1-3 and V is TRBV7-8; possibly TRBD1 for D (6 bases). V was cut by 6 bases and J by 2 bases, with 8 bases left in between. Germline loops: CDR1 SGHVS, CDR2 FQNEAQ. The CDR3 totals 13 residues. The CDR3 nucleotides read TGTGCCAGCAGACAGGGTACTGGAAACACCATATATTTT. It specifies CASRQGTGNTIYF.

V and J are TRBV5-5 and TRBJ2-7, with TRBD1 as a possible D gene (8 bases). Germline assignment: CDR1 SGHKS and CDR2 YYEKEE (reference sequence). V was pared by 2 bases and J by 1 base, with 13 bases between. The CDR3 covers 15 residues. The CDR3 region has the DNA TGTGCCAGCAGCTTTACAGGGGGGGTTTCCTACGAGCAGTACTTC. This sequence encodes CASSFTGGVSYEQYF.

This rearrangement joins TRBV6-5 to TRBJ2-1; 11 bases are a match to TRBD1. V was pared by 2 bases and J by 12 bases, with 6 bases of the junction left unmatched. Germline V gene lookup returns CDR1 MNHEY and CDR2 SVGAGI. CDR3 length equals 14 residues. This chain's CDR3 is CASSYPGQGARQFF. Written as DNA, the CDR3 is TGTGCCAGCAGTTACCCCGGACAGGGGGCTCGGCAGTTCTTC.

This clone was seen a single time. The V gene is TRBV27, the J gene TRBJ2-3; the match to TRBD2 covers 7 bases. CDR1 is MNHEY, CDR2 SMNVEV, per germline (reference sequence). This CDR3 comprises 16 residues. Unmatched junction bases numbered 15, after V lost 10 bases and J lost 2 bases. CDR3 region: CATKRNGRSSTDTQYF. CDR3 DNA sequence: TGTGCCACCAAAAGGAACGGGAGGTCATCCACAGATACGCAGTATTTT.

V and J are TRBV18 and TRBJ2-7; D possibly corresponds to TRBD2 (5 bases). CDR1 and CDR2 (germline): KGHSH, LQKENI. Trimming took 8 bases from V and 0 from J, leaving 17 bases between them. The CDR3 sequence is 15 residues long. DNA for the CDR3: TGTGCCAGCCTTTCGCAAGAGGGCAGCTCCTACGAGCAGTACTTC. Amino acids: CASLSQEGSSYEQYF.

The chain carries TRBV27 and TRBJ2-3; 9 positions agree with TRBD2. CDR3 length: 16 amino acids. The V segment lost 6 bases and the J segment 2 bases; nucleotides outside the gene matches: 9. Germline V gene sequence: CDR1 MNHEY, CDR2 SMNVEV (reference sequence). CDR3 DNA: TGTGCCAGCAGCCCTTGGCTAGCGGGACCCACAGATACGCAGTATTTT. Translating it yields CASSPWLAGPTDTQYF.

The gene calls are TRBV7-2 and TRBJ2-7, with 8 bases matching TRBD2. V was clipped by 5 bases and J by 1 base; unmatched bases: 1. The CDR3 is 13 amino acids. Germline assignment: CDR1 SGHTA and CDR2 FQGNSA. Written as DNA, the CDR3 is TGTGCCAGCAGCCCGGGAGGGTCCTACGAGCAGTACTTC. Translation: CASSPGGSYEQYF.

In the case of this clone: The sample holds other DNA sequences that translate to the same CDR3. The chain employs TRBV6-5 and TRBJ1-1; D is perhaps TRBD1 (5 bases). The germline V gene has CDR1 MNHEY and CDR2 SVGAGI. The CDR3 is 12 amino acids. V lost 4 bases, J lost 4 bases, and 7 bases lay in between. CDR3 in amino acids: CASSSQGTEAFF. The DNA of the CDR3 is TGTGCCAGCAGTTCGCAGGGCACTGAAGCTTTCTTT.

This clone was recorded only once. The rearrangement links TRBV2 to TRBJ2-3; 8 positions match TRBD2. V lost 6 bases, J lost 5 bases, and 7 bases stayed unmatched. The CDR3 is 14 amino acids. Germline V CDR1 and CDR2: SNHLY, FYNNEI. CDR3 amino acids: CASSSGRALDTQYF. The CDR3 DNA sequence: TGTGCCAGCAGCTCCGGGAGGGCCTTAGATACGCAGTATTTT.

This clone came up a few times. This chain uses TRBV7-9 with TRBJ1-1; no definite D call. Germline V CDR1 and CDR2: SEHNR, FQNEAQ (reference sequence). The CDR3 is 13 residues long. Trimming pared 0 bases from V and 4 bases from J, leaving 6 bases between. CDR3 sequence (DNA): TGTGCCAGCAGCTTAGCTGAGGGCACTGAAGCTTTCTTT. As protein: CASSLAEGTEAFF.

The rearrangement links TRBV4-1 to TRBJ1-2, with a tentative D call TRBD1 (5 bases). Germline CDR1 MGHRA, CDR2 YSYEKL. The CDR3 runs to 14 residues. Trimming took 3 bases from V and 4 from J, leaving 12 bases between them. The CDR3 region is CASSHRGPGYGYTF. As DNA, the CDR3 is TGCGCCAGCAGCCATAGGGGTCCCGGCTATGGCTACACCTTC.

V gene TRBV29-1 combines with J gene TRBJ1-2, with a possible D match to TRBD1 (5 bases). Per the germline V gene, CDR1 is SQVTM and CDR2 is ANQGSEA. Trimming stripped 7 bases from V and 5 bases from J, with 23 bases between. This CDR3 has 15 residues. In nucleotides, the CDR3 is TGCAGCGCAAATCCAGGGACCGGGGGTCAGTATGGCTACACCTTC. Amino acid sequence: CSANPGTGGQYGYTF.

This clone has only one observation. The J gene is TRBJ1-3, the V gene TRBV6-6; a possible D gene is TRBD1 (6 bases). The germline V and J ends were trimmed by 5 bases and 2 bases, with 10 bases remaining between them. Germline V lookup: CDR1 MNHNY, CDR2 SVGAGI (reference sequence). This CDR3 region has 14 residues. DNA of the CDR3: TGTGCCAGCAGTCCAGGGGTCCCTGGAAACACCATATATTTT. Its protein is CASSPGVPGNTIYF.

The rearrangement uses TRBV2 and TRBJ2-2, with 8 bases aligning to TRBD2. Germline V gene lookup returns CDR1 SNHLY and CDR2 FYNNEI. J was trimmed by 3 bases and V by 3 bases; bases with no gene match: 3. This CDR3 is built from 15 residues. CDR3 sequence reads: CASSDEREYTGELFF. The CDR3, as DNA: TGTGCCAGCAGTGATGAGCGGGAGTACACCGGGGAGCTGTTTTTT. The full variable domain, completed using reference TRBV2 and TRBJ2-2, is EPEVTQTPSHQVTQMGQEVILRCVPISNHLYFYWYRQILGQKVEFLVSFYNNEISEKSEIFDDQFSVERPDGSNFTLKIRSTKLEDSAMYFCASSDEREYTGELFFGEGSRLTVL.

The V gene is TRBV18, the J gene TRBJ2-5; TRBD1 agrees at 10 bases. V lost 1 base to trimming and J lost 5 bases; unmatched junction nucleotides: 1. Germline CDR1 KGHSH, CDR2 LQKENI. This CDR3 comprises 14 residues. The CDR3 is CASSPRQGAETQYF. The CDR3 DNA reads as TGTGCCAGCTCACCACGACAGGGGGCTGAGACCCAGTACTTC.

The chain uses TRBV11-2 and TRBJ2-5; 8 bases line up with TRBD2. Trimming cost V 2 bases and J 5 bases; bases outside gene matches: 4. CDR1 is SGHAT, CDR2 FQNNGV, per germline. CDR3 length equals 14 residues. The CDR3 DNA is TGTGCCAGCAGCTTATCTGGCGGGAGGGAGACCCAGTACTTC. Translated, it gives CASSLSGGRETQYF. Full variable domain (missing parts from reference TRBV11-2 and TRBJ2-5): EAGVAQSPRYKIIEKRQSVAFWCNPISGHATLYWYQQILGQGPKLLIQFQNNGVVDDSQLPKDRFSAERLKGVDSTLKIQPAKLEDSAVYLCASSLSGGRETQYFGPGTRLLVL.

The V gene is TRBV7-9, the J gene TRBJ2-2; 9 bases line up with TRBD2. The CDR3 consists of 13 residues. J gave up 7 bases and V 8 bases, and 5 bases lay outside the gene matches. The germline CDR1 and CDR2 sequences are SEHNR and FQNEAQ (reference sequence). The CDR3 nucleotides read TGTGCCAGCGCTCTAGCGGGGTACGGGGAGCTGTTTTTT. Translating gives CASALAGYGELFF.

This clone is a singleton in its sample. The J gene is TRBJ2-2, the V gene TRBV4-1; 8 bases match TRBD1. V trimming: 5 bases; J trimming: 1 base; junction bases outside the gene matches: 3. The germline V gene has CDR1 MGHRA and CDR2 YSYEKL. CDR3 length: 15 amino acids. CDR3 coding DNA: TGCGCCAGCAGCTCCGGGACAGGGAACACCGGGGAGCTGTTTTTT. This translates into CASSSGTGNTGELFF.

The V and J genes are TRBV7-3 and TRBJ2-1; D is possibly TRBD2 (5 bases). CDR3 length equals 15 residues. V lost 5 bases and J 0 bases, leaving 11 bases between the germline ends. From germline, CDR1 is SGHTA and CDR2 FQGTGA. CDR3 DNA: TGTGCCAGCAGCCTTGGACTCTCCTCCTACAATGAGCAGTTCTTC. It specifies CASSLGLSSYNEQFF.